The 2 T cell receptor beta chains reported below all come from one sample, sequenced in a study of cytomegalovirus exposure and HLA in healthy donors. With 60 Vbeta and 13 Jbeta primers, the PCR was carried out. TCRdb's table, derived via immunoSEQ multiplex PCR, lists solely in-frame clones and lacks some. Counted here are approximately 140,000 clones, roughly 75% occurring once; the ten biggest clones make up approximately 6.3%. The source material was PBMCs. These receptors came from a man aged 40-49 years in good health and CMV-seropositive.

The chain recombines TRBV28 with TRBJ1-3; D is unclear. CDR1 is MDHEN, CDR2 SYDVKM, per germline. Trimming cost V 10 bases and J 3 bases, with 10 bases left between them. The CDR3 is 12 amino acids. CDR3 nucleotides: TGTGCCACTACAGCTTTTGGAAACACCATATATTTT. Amino acid sequence: CATTAFGNTIYF.

V and J are TRBV28 and TRBJ1-4; a possible D gene is TRBD1 (6 bases). Germline V CDR1 and CDR2: MDHEN, SYDVKM. The CDR3 runs 15 residues. The V and J ends lost 5 bases and 7 bases respectively, with 17 bases between them. The DNA of the CDR3 is TGTGCCAGCAGTGGCCCGCGGGGGGCGCGTGAAAAACTGTTTTTT. It translates to CASSGPRGAREKLFF.